This T cell receptor (beta chain) emerged from a study of sequential checkpoint blockade in melanoma. At the level of the study: Arm A got nivolumab then ipilimumab; arm B the reverse, 1:1. After both sequences, patients received maintenance nivolumab.

The sample's treatment: randomized to nivolumab then ipilimumab (arm A) or the reverse (arm B). No patient had prior DNA-damaging chemotherapy. Assay: immunoSEQ multiplex PCR; the TCRdb copy retains only in-frame clones and omits some. The sample has about 13,000 clones; around 77% are singletons. This material consisted of CD8+ T cells sorted from blood (inferred from file names), taken from a patient given nivolumab and ipilimumab in sequence. This sequence originates from a human patient with melanoma. Some clones in this sample may be carry-over from other donors' samples.

The CDR3 DNA reads as TGTGCCAGCAGTTTAGCAGAGGTCAATCAGCCCCAGCATTTT. Amino acids: CASSLAEVNQPQHF. The chain has TRBV28 and TRBJ1-5; D is uncertain. Germline V gene lookup returns CDR1 MDHEN and CDR2 SYDVKM. V was clipped by 2 bases and J by 3 bases, with 8 bases between them. The CDR3 has 14 residues.